The clone carrying this TCR beta chain has only a few counts. Its matching antigen is unknown. TCRdb's table, derived via immunoSEQ multiplex PCR, lists solely in-frame clones and lacks some. The data hold some 160,000 clones, with around nine tenths observed a single time. This CDR3 contains 17 residues. V was clipped by 0 bases and J by 3 bases; unmatched bases: 6. Germline V gives CDR1 KGHSH, CDR2 LQKENI. This entry comes from a study of T cell responses to AZD1222 COVID-19 vaccine. The wider study: Pooling of second doses given at about 4 or about 12 weeks was done.

Overall study results and limits: Repertoires were collected only later (after the peak T cell response had occurred). Along spike, vaccine-associated CD4 TCRs were found throughout, with dominance at 160-218 and 743-854. Females made up more of the donors, who were largely white British, and clonal diversity may have come out too low.

The sequenced sample was peripheral blood, obtained on day 0 of AZD1222 vaccination. The chain recombines TRBV18 with TRBJ2-3; 10 nucleotides line up with TRBD1. This sequence was found in an adult in good health. CDR3 DNA: TGTGCCAGCTCACCACCAAGGGACAGGGGAAATACAGATACGCAGTATTTT. Protein sequence: CASSPPRDRGNTDTQYF.